A single sample gave rise to the 2 T cell receptor beta chains below, sequenced in a study of somatic reversion in DOCK8 deficiency (dated by TCRdb to 2020 to 2021). Receptors were amplified or captured by multiplex PCR. The run used an Illumina MiSeq. TRB libraries were made by one-step amplicon PCR using EuroClonality-NGS primers on 90 to 100 ng genomic DNA. The public reads were reprocessed in TCRdb via fastp at Q25 and MiXCR, keeping in-frame beta chains. Each record represents a unique CDR3 protein, reported with the most common genes and DNA among its rows. This sample lists 2,000 to 3,000 distinct CDR3 sequences; less than 30% were detected once. More than 8% of the sample is taken by the ten largest. Sample: peripheral blood. The receptors originated from a human donor in good health.

For this clonotype: One junction end disagrees with the germline gene, perhaps due to a read error. The rearrangement joins TRBV10-3 to TRBJ1-1; maybe TRBD1 (5 bases). The CDR3 extends over 16 amino acids. In germline, CDR1 is ENHRY, CDR2 SYGVKD. CDR3: CAISDPDTSTNTETFF. CDR3 bases: TGTGCTATCAGTGACCCGGACACATCCACGAACACTGAAACTTTCTTT.

This clonotype occurred a few times. The chain combines TRBV7-9 with TRBJ2-7; D ambiguous. The CDR3 consists of 11 residues. Germline assignment: CDR1 SEHNR and CDR2 FQNEAQ (reference sequence). V dropped 4 bases and J dropped 10 bases, with 11 bases sitting between them. The CDR3 is CASSYRQAQYF. The CDR3 DNA sequence: TGTGCCAGCAGCTACAGACAAGCTCAGTACTTC.